Each of the 26 T cell receptor beta chains below was sequenced from the same sample in a study of shared clonotypes between healthy human individuals. TCRdb's copy holds only in-frame clones and misses some; the assay was immunoSEQ multiplex PCR. This sample has roughly 320,000 clones, with around 87% found just once. The sample consisted of memory CD8+ T cells sorted from blood. The subset denotes: CD45RO+ cells pooled with CCR7-negative TemRA cells. These receptors were taken from a man aged 18 to 35 in good health.

The rearrangement uses TRBV5-6 and TRBJ2-3; 10 nucleotides align to TRBD1. The CDR3 spans 15 residues. Germline V CDR1 and CDR2: SGHDT, YYEEEE. V shed 4 bases and J 4 bases; nucleotides not matched to a gene: 6. The CDR3 loop reads CASSERQGAADTQYF. The CDR3 nucleotides are TGTGCCAGCAGCGAACGACAGGGGGCGGCAGATACGCAGTATTTT.

The chain couples TRBV7-9 to TRBJ1-1; D unclear. The V and J ends lost 8 bases and 0 bases respectively, with 10 bases between them. CDR3 length equals 13 residues. Germline lookup yields CDR1 SEHNR and CDR2 FQNEAQ (reference sequence). The CDR3 DNA sequence: TGTGCCAGCGTTAGATACCTGAACACTGAAGCTTTCTTT. This translates into CASVRYLNTEAFF.

This clone was observed at least ten times. The chain links TRBV27 to TRBJ2-5, with no clear D. This CDR3 is 15 amino acids long. Between the trimmed V and J ends, which lost 0 bases and 5 bases, there was a span of 13 bases. In germline, CDR1 is MNHEY, CDR2 SMNVEV (reference sequence). DNA for the CDR3: TGTGCCAGCAGTTTATCGCCAGAGGCTCAGGAGACCCAGTACTTC. It encodes CASSLSPEAQETQYF.

This chain uses TRBV6-1 with TRBJ1-2; D not certain. The CDR3 length is 12 residues. The V gene lost 6 bases and the J gene lost 6 bases, with 11 bases spanning the gap. Per germline, CDR1 MNHNS and CDR2 SASEGT. CDR3 coding DNA: TGTGCCAGCAGCGGCACCTCGGATGGCTACACCTTC. Protein sequence: CASSGTSDGYTF.

This clone was observed a handful of times. This chain connects TRBV10-2 to TRBJ2-5; TRBD1 agrees at 7 bases. Trimming cost V 7 bases and J 0 bases; bases outside gene matches: 8. This CDR3 region has 15 residues. CDR1 WSHSY and CDR2 SAAADI come from the germline V gene. The CDR3 nucleotides are TGCGCCAGCACCGAGGGGGCGCTGTACCAAGAGACCCAGTACTTC. It encodes CASTEGALYQETQYF.

The chain uses TRBV27 and TRBJ1-1, with 9 bases aligning to TRBD1. The CDR3 consists of 16 residues. CDR1 MNHEY and CDR2 SMNVEV come from the germline V gene (reference sequence). With V trimmed by 6 bases and J by 0 bases, 8 bases remained unmatched. For the CDR3, the DNA is TGTGCCAGCAGACTCTACGGACAGGGGTTGAACACTGAAGCTTTCTTT. It is translated as CASRLYGQGLNTEAFF.

As to this clone: At the DNA level, this CDR3 is encoded by other sequences in the same sample as well. The rearrangement uses TRBV7-8 and TRBJ2-7; TRBD1 aligns across 7 bases. J lost 5 bases, V lost 3 bases, and 1 base had no gene match. Germline V gives CDR1 SGHVS, CDR2 FQNEAQ. The CDR3 has 12 residues. The CDR3 DNA follows: TGTGCCAGCAGCTTTGACAGGGACGAGCAGTACTTC. Its translation is CASSFDRDEQYF. The full variable domain, completed using reference TRBV7-8 and TRBJ2-7, is GAGVSQSPRYKVAKRGQDVALRCDPISGHVSLFWYQQALGQGPEFLTYFQNEAQLDKSGLPSDRFFAERPEGSVSTLKIQRTQQEDSAVYLCASSFDRDEQYFGPGTRLTVT.

This chain connects TRBV7-9 to TRBJ2-7; the match to TRBD1 covers 8 bases. CDR1 and CDR2 from the germline V gene are SEHNR and FQNEAQ (reference sequence). Trimming at V came to 4 bases and at J to 5 bases, leaving 10 bases not matched to a gene. The CDR3 contains 15 residues. For the CDR3, the DNA is TGTGCCAGCAGCTACGACAGGGGTTTCCCTGACGAGCAGTACTTC. Protein sequence: CASSYDRGFPDEQYF.

This clone was seen a single time. The V and J genes are TRBV30 and TRBJ1-2; D gene uncertain. CDR1 is GTSNPN, CDR2 SVGIG, per germline (reference sequence). The CDR3 covers 13 residues. Trimming pared 3 bases from V and 5 bases from J, leaving 13 bases between. The CDR3 DNA follows: TGTGCCTGGAGACTCTATCACACATATGGCTACACCTTC. Its translation is CAWRLYHTYGYTF.

The CDR3 here is CASSLTSAYTQYF. The CDR3, as DNA: TGTGCCAGCAGCTTAACTAGCGCATATACGCAGTATTTT. The rearrangement links TRBV11-3 to TRBJ2-3, with 7 nucleotides matching TRBD2. The J segment lost 7 bases and the V segment lost 2 bases, leaving 3 bases of the junction unmatched. Germline V gene lookup returns CDR1 SGHNT and CDR2 YENEEA. This CDR3 spans 13 amino acids.

The J gene is TRBJ2-4, the V gene TRBV18; D possibly corresponds to TRBD1 (6 bases). Germline CDR1 and CDR2: KGHSH and LQKENI. Deletions cut 6 bases from V and 0 bases from J, with 15 bases between. This CDR3 is built from 16 residues. CDR3 sequence: CASSLFPGVAKNIQYF. Written as DNA, the CDR3 is TGTGCCAGCTCCCTGTTCCCAGGGGTAGCCAAAAACATTCAGTACTTC.

As for this clone: The sample contains more than one DNA sequence encoding this CDR3. V and J are TRBV27 and TRBJ2-7, with D uncertain. The CDR3 length is 14 residues. The V gene's germline CDR1 is MNHEY and CDR2 SMNVEV (reference sequence). Trimming shortened V by 2 bases and J by 3 bases, and 11 bases separated the two germline ends. CDR3 sequence reads: CASSLRGSLYEQYF. In DNA form, the CDR3 reads TGTGCCAGCAGTTTAAGAGGCAGCCTCTACGAGCAGTACTTC.

The chain employs TRBV11-2 and TRBJ1-4; 9 positions agree with TRBD1. V dropped 1 base and J dropped 8; count of bases not matched to a gene: 8. The germline gives CDR1 SGHAT, CDR2 FQNNGV. The CDR3 is 16 amino acids. The chain's CDR3 is CASSLGGTGTQEKLFF. DNA of the CDR3: TGTGCCAGCAGCTTAGGCGGGACAGGGACTCAAGAAAAACTGTTTTTT.

J is TRBJ2-7 and V is TRBV7-9, with D perhaps being TRBD1 or TRBD2 (5 bases each). Trimming took off 2 bases at V and 5 bases at J, with 19 bases between the two ends. The CDR3 consists of 16 residues. Germline V gene sequence: CDR1 SEHNR, CDR2 FQNEAQ (reference sequence). The CDR3 DNA reads as TGTGCCAGCAGCTTAATTCTGGTGGGGGACGCCGACGAGCAGTACTTC. It is translated as CASSLILVGDADEQYF.

This sequence joins TRBV27 and TRBJ2-1; 7 bases fit TRBD2. After removal of 6 bases from V and 7 bases from J, the junction contained 9 bases not matched to a gene. This CDR3 contains 14 residues. The germline gives CDR1 MNHEY, CDR2 SMNVEV (reference sequence). For the CDR3, the DNA is TGTGCCAGCAGATCACGGGAGGATTGGAATGAGCAGTTCTTC. Translation: CASRSREDWNEQFF.

The rearrangement joins TRBV21-1 to TRBJ2-3; TRBD1 reflects the table's D call only, with no check against the DNA. TRBV21-1 is tagged as a pseudogene. This CDR3 is built from 16 residues. CDR3 DNA: TGTGCCAGCAGCAAGACAGGGAAGGCGTTCACAGATACGCAGTATTTT. The encoded protein is CASSKTGKAFTDTQYF.

Many counts were recorded for this clone. This sequence joins TRBV2 and TRBJ1-5; D gene unclear. The V gene lost 2 bases and the J gene lost 7 bases, with 18 bases spanning the gap. The CDR3 has 16 amino acids. The germline CDR1 and CDR2 sequences are SNHLY and FYNNEI. CDR3 in amino acids: CASSELGIGWNQPQHF. DNA for the CDR3: TGTGCCAGCAGTGAACTGGGTATCGGTTGGAACCAGCCCCAGCATTTT.

Comments on this clone: The sample holds other DNA sequences that translate to the same CDR3. The chain is built from TRBV7-9 and TRBJ2-5; tentatively, D is TRBD1 (5 bases). Trimming left V 1 base short and J 1 base short, with 7 bases between. The CDR3 extends over 14 amino acids. Germline V CDR1 and CDR2: SEHNR, FQNEAQ (reference sequence). CDR3 in amino acids: CASSLGGGQETQYF. The CDR3 DNA reads TGTGCCAGCAGCTTAGGGGGCGGCCAAGAGACCCAGTACTTC.

J is TRBJ2-1 and V is TRBV11-2; D call uncertain. The germline V gene encodes CDR1 SGHAT and CDR2 FQNNGV. The CDR3 contains 16 residues. Trimming cost V 4 bases and J 2 bases, with 15 bases left between them. CDR3 coding DNA: TGTGCCAGCAGCTCCGGGCCCGCGCTGACCTACAATGAGCAGTTCTTC. This codes for CASSSGPALTYNEQFF. The full variable domain, rest sourced from reference TRBV11-2 and TRBJ2-1, is EAGVAQSPRYKIIEKRQSVAFWCNPISGHATLYWYQQILGQGPKLLIQFQNNGVVDDSQLPKDRFSAERLKGVDSTLKIQPAKLEDSAVYLCASSSGPALTYNEQFFGPGTRLTVL.

This chain connects TRBV6-5 to TRBJ2-7; 8 bases agree with TRBD1. The germline V gene has CDR1 MNHEY and CDR2 SVGAGI. This CDR3 comprises 14 residues. V lost 4 bases and J lost 1; bases outside the gene matches: 3. This CDR3 is CASSLGQVSYEQYF. The CDR3 DNA follows: TGTGCCAGCAGTTTGGGACAGGTATCCTACGAGCAGTACTTC.

The CDR3 here is CASSPGPPEAFF. In DNA form, the CDR3 reads TGTGCCAGCAGCCCCGGGCCGCCAGAAGCTTTCTTT. The chain carries TRBV6-6 and TRBJ1-1; D is uncertain. The V end was cut by 6 bases, the J end by 8 bases, with 13 bases between. This CDR3 is 12 amino acids long. The germline V gene encodes CDR1 MNHNY and CDR2 SVGAGI (reference sequence).

This rearrangement joins TRBV5-1 to TRBJ1-2, with D perhaps TRBD1 (6 bases). V gave up 0 bases and J gave up 0 bases, with 18 bases separating them. The CDR3 is 18 amino acids. Germline loops: CDR1 SGHRS, CDR2 YFSETQ. The CDR3 DNA reads as TGCGCCAGCAGCTTGGAAGGCGCAGGGGTCCCCTCTAACTATGGCTACACCTTC. Residues: CASSLEGAGVPSNYGYTF.

This clone has ten or more counts. CDR3 sequence (DNA): TGTGCCTGGACGGAAGGGCTCTTTAATTCACCCCTCCACTTT. Its translation is CAWTEGLFNSPLHF. The rearrangement links TRBV30 to TRBJ1-6; D is unclear. The CDR3 is 14 amino acids. The germline V gene has CDR1 GTSNPN and CDR2 SVGIG (reference sequence). Trimming removed 4 bases at V and 6 bases at J, with 13 bases between.

The chain combines TRBV11-2 with TRBJ2-7; D uncertain. The length of the CDR3 is 13 residues. V was shortened by 5 bases and J by 4 bases, with 12 bases between the two germline ends. Germline lookup yields CDR1 SGHAT and CDR2 FQNNGV. CDR3 in amino acids: CASSRVEWYEQYF. The CDR3 bases are TGTGCCAGCAGCCGCGTCGAGTGGTACGAGCAGTACTTC.

This clone was detected once. The rearrangement uses TRBV4-1 and TRBJ1-2; 7 nucleotides agree with TRBD1. The CDR3 consists of 15 residues. V was clipped by 0 bases and J by 1 base; unmatched bases: 2. The germline CDR1 and CDR2 sequences are MGHRA and YSYEKL. The DNA of the CDR3 is TGCGCCAGCAGCCAAGATTCAGGGGGTAACTATGGCTACACCTTC. Residues: CASSQDSGGNYGYTF.

For the CDR3, the DNA is TGTGCCACCAGCAGAGATCGAGGGGCAGCCTACGAGCAGTACTTC. It specifies CATSRDRGAAYEQYF. This chain connects TRBV15 to TRBJ2-7; D may match TRBD1 or TRBD2 (5 bases each). The CDR3 runs 15 residues. Trimming took off 0 bases at V and 2 bases at J, with 11 bases between the two ends. Germline assignment: CDR1 LNHNV and CDR2 YYDKDF (reference sequence). The whole variable domain, remainder taken from reference TRBV15 and TRBJ2-7, is DAMVIQNPRYQVTQFGKPVTLSCSQTLNHNVMYWYQQKSSQAPKLLFHYYDKDFNNEADTPDNFQSRRPNTSFCFLDIRSPGLGDTAMYLCATSRDRGAAYEQYFGPGTRLTVT.